The 27 T cell receptor beta chains below all came from one sample that was sequenced in a study of chemoradiotherapy in HPV16-positive cancers. This table comes from immunoSEQ multiplex PCR, and its TCRdb copy is limited to in-frame clones, with some not included. The table records roughly 13,000 clones, less than 70% of them present only once. Sample collection was performed from a patient who underwent chemoradiotherapy. Receptors were obtained from a human donor with HPV-associated anogenital cancer.

This clone turned up a few times. The chain joins TRBV5-1 to TRBJ2-3; D is unresolved. The CDR3 sequence is 17 residues long. Per germline, CDR1 SGHRS and CDR2 YFSETQ. Deletions cut 1 base from V and 0 bases from J, with 15 bases between. Here the CDR3 reads CASSLYVVTTSTDTQYF. The CDR3 DNA is TGCGCCAGCAGCTTGTACGTCGTCACCACTAGCACAGATACGCAGTATTTT.

This rearrangement joins TRBV19 to TRBJ1-1, with unresolved D. Trimming shortened V by 6 bases and J by 1 base, and 9 bases separated the two germline ends. This CDR3 contains 13 residues. The germline CDR1 and CDR2 sequences are LNHDA and SQIVND (reference sequence). The CDR3 DNA reads TGTGCCAGTAGCGTCCTAGGGAACACTGAAGCTTTCTTT. Translation: CASSVLGNTEAFF.

V gene TRBV5-1 combines with J gene TRBJ2-3; TRBD2 matches 9 bases. CDR1 and CDR2 from the germline V gene are SGHRS and YFSETQ. V gave up 4 bases and J gave up 2 bases; unmatched junction bases: 5. This CDR3 has 15 residues. CDR3: CASSVAGVSTDTQYF. The CDR3 DNA follows: TGCGCCAGCAGCGTAGCGGGGGTTTCCACAGATACGCAGTATTTT.

The chain has TRBV10-3 and TRBJ1-1; D call uncertain. CDR3 size: 14 residues. V dropped 6 bases and J dropped 1 base, with 12 bases sitting between them. Germline V gene sequence: CDR1 ENHRY, CDR2 SYGVKD. The CDR3, as DNA: TGTGCCATCAGCATCGTTGATGGGAACACTGAAGCTTTCTTT. The encoded protein is CAISIVDGNTEAFF.

The V call is TRBV5-4, the J call TRBJ2-5, with 8 bases identical to TRBD2. Germline V gene data show CDR1 as SGHNT and CDR2 as YYREEE (reference sequence). J lost 7 bases, V lost 3 bases, and 8 bases had no gene match. The length of the CDR3 is 14 residues. The CDR3 sequence: CASSSARGEVTQYF. In DNA form, the CDR3 reads TGTGCCAGCAGCTCAGCGCGGGGGGAAGTGACCCAGTACTTC.

On this clone itself: Mismatch with germline at one junction end may stem from a read error. The chain uses TRBV6-1 and TRBJ1-1; D perhaps matches TRBD1 (6 bases). Germline-derived CDR1 and CDR2 are MNHNS and SASEGT. CDR3 length equals 15 residues. The CDR3 coding sequence is TGTGCCAGCAGTGAGGCAGGGGCGATGAACACTGGAGCTTTCTTT. This codes for CASSEAGAMNTGAFF.

The chain joins TRBV4-3 to TRBJ1-1; D might be TRBD1 (5 bases). The germline gives CDR1 LGHNA, CDR2 YSLEER. The CDR3 runs 17 residues. Trimming left V 0 bases short and J 3 bases short, with 17 bases between. CDR3 coding DNA: TGCGCCAGCAGCCAAGAAACCCTGGGGGTGATCCACACTGAAGCTTTCTTT. This gives the protein CASSQETLGVIHTEAFF.

The gene calls are TRBV6-1 and TRBJ2-7, with D unresolved. The V gene's germline CDR1 is MNHNS and CDR2 SASEGT. The ends were cut back, 1 base at V and 1 base at J, with 8 bases in the middle. The CDR3 totals 14 residues. The CDR3 region is CASSEVLGSYEQYF. The DNA of the CDR3 is TGTGCCAGCAGTGAAGTTCTGGGTTCCTACGAGCAGTACTTC.

The chain links TRBV5-1 to TRBJ2-1, with D perhaps TRBD1 (5 bases). Trimming removed 5 bases from V and 5 bases from J, with 14 bases in between. CDR1 and CDR2 (germline): SGHRS, YFSETQ. This CDR3 is built from 14 residues. The CDR3 reads CASSNPGKNNEQFF. In DNA form, the CDR3 reads TGCGCCAGCAGTAACCCAGGGAAGAACAATGAGCAGTTCTTC.

V and J are TRBV4-1 and TRBJ2-3, with TRBD2 identical over 8 bases. Germline V lookup: CDR1 MGHRA, CDR2 YSYEKL. This CDR3 has 16 residues. Losses at the gene ends were 0 bases for V and 1 base for J; bases not matched to a gene: 3. DNA of the CDR3: TGCGCCAGCAGCCAAGATCGAGCGGGGGGCACAGATACGCAGTATTTT. This codes for CASSQDRAGGTDTQYF.

The chain carries TRBV30 and TRBJ1-2, with a weak D call TRBD1 (5 bases). Germline CDR1 reads GTSNPN; CDR2 reads SVGIG (reference sequence). The CDR3 has 13 residues. V was clipped by 3 bases and J by 6 bases, with 14 bases between them. DNA for the CDR3: TGTGCCTGGAGGAGGGGTTGGGGGGATGGCTACACCTTC. Translated: CAWRRGWGDGYTF.

This clone came up a few times. The rearrangement uses TRBV5-1 and TRBJ1-4; 7 nucleotides agree with TRBD1. The CDR3 spans 16 residues. Germline V lookup: CDR1 SGHRS, CDR2 YFSETQ. V dropped 4 bases and J dropped 3; count of bases not matched to a gene: 9. The DNA of the CDR3 is TGCGCCAGCAGCCTCGGACAGGCTTTTTCTAATGAAAAACTGTTTTTT. This translates into CASSLGQAFSNEKLFF.

The chain recombines TRBV9 with TRBJ2-1; 11 bases line up with TRBD2. Trimming removed 0 bases from V and 8 bases from J; junction bases left unmatched: 13. Germline V CDR1 and CDR2: SGDLS, YYNGEE. The CDR3 spans 18 residues. In DNA form, the CDR3 reads TGTGCCAGCAGCGTAGAATGTTGTAGCGGGGGGGATCGCGATGAGCAGTTCTTC. This codes for CASSVECCSGGDRDEQFF.

The chain recombines TRBV5-1 with TRBJ2-3; D may be TRBD1 (6 bases). Germline V gives CDR1 SGHRS, CDR2 YFSETQ. V lost 7 bases to trimming and J lost 3 bases, with 12 bases between them. The length of the CDR3 is 13 residues. CDR3 DNA sequence: TGCGCCAGCGGCTCAGGGGTTACAGATACGCAGTATTTT. Protein product: CASGSGVTDTQYF.

The V gene is TRBV4-1, the J gene TRBJ1-1; 8 bases fit TRBD1. Looked up from germline, CDR1 is MGHRA and CDR2 is YSYEKL. This CDR3 spans 15 amino acids. Trimming cost V 4 bases and J 6 bases; bases outside gene matches: 10. CDR3 in amino acids: CASSPSDREDAEAFF. Here the CDR3 DNA reads TGCGCCAGCAGCCCCTCGGACAGGGAGGATGCTGAAGCTTTCTTT.

This sequence joins TRBV30 and TRBJ2-1; D gene uncertain. V lost 2 bases to trimming and J lost 0 bases, with 11 bases between them. The CDR3 totals 15 residues. In germline, CDR1 is GTSNPN, CDR2 SVGIG (reference sequence). DNA for the CDR3: TGTGCCTGGAGTCAATTGGAGAGCTCCTACAATGAGCAGTTCTTC. The encoded protein is CAWSQLESSYNEQFF.

Note on this clone: Compared with germline, one end of the junction differs, possibly owing to a read error. The J gene is TRBJ2-3, the V gene TRBV4-3; D gene ambiguous. Germline V gene lookup returns CDR1 LGHNA and CDR2 YSLEER. The CDR3 runs 14 residues. As DNA, the CDR3 is TGCGCCAGCAGCCAAGAAAAACCAGGAGATGCGCAGTATTTT. The encoded protein is CASSQEKPGDAQYF.

This chain connects TRBV14 to TRBJ1-6; the D is unclear. Looked up from germline, CDR1 is SGHDN and CDR2 is FVKESK. This CDR3 comprises 13 residues. V was trimmed by 2 bases and J by 11 bases, leaving 10 bases between them. CDR3 protein: CASSQSARTPLHF. The CDR3 region has the DNA TGTGCCAGCAGCCAATCCGCAAGGACACCCCTCCACTTT.

The chain carries TRBV18 and TRBJ1-3, with 7 positions matching TRBD1. With 6 bases clipped from V and 0 bases from J, the junction kept 8 bases outside the gene matches. Germline V gene lookup returns CDR1 KGHSH and CDR2 LQKENI. The CDR3 extends over 16 amino acids. CDR3: CASSPGTATSGNTIYF. CDR3 sequence (DNA): TGTGCCAGCTCGCCCGGGACAGCTACCTCTGGAAACACCATATATTTT.

The genes are TRBV6-1 and TRBJ1-4; D uncertain. Trimming stripped 2 bases from V and 6 bases from J, with 10 bases between. CDR1 and CDR2 from the germline V gene are MNHNS and SASEGT. This CDR3 spans 14 amino acids. This chain's CDR3 is CASSEWELHEKLFF. DNA for the CDR3: TGTGCCAGCAGTGAATGGGAGCTGCATGAAAAACTGTTTTTT.

For the CDR3, the DNA is TGTGCCAGCAGCCAAGATCTCGGGTGGAGGGAGCAGTTCTTC. This gives the protein CASSQDLGWREQFF. The chain carries TRBV4-2 and TRBJ2-1; D is perhaps TRBD2 (5 bases). Germline V CDR1 and CDR2: LGHNA, YNFKEQ. There are 14 residues in the CDR3. V was trimmed by 0 bases and J by 10 bases, leaving 13 bases between them.

This rearrangement joins TRBV5-1 to TRBJ2-1; D is uncertain. The CDR3 contains 12 residues. CDR1 is SGHRS and CDR2 is YFSETQ in the germline V gene. V dropped 4 bases and J dropped 10 bases, with 12 bases sitting between them. CDR3 DNA sequence: TGCGCCAGCAGCCAAACCTACGCGGAGCAGTTCTTC. Translation gives CASSQTYAEQFF.

J is TRBJ1-4 and V is TRBV30; D remains ambiguous. Germline CDR1 GTSNPN, CDR2 SVGIG (reference sequence). With 1 base removed from V and 7 bases from J, the gap between germline ends came to 16 bases. This CDR3 region has 15 residues. Written as DNA, the CDR3 is TGTGCCTGGAGTGACCGGGGAGACCCAGGTGAAAAACTGTTTTTT. Its translation: CAWSDRGDPGEKLFF.

In its sample, this clone was seen a few times. This chain links TRBV30 with TRBJ2-3; D possibly corresponds to TRBD2 (6 bases). This CDR3 region has 13 residues. Germline V CDR1 and CDR2: GTSNPN, SVGIG (reference sequence). The V gene lost 1 base and the J gene lost 3 bases, with 8 bases spanning the gap. The CDR3 here is CAWSDGGTDTQYF. The CDR3 bases are TGTGCCTGGAGTGACGGGGGAACAGATACGCAGTATTTT.

The chain combines TRBV4-2 with TRBJ2-7; 8 bases are a match to TRBD2. This CDR3 spans 17 amino acids. V trimming: 0 bases; J trimming: 9 bases; junction bases outside the gene matches: 16. Germline V gene data show CDR1 as LGHNA and CDR2 as YNFKEQ. CDR3 residues: CASSQDPLADQRGGQYF. CDR3 DNA sequence: TGTGCCAGCAGCCAAGATCCACTAGCGGACCAGAGAGGGGGGCAGTACTTC.

The chain joins TRBV5-6 to TRBJ2-5; D is uncertain. Trimming removed 3 bases from V and 1 base from J, with 13 bases in between. CDR1 and CDR2 (germline): SGHDT, YYEEEE. This CDR3 comprises 15 residues. This chain's CDR3 is CASSSLLSSQETQYF. CDR3 nucleotide sequence: TGTGCCAGCAGCTCCCTACTGAGTAGCCAAGAGACCCAGTACTTC.

This clone was recorded a few times. The chain carries TRBV30 and TRBJ1-1; no reliable D call. Trimming took off 8 bases at V and 2 bases at J, with 12 bases between the two ends. In germline, CDR1 is GTSNPN, CDR2 SVGIG (reference sequence). The CDR3 has 12 residues. CDR3 protein: CARQDLNTEAFF. As DNA, the CDR3 is TGTGCCCGGCAGGATCTCAACACTGAAGCTTTCTTT.